The rows below give T cell receptor beta chains drawn from one sample of a study of response to subunit inactivated influenza vaccine. TCRdb reprocessed the RT-PCR reads with MiXCR, giving one entry per CDR3 protein. The table includes about 530,000 distinct CDR3 sequences, about 10% detected once. The sequencing here drew on PBMCs from blood, taken on the day of vaccination. The receptors stem from a man aged 50 to 60 who received an inactivated influenza vaccine. The CDR3 runs from the conserved cysteine through the conserved F or W. A D gene is named only where the DNA matches it firmly. Part of the rows lack a size; the others show once, few, many or a class for expanded clones.

d_gene,j_gene,v_gene,abundance,CDR3nt,CDR3aa
.,TRBJ2-3,TRBV20-1,.,TGCAGTGCCCCCGGAAGCGGCACAGATACGCAGTATTTT,CSAPGSGTDTQYF
TRBD1,TRBJ2-5,TRBV5-6,.,TGTGCCAGCAGCTTGATGGGGACAGGGGGAGGTGAGACCCAGTACTTC,CASSLMGTGGGETQYF
.,TRBJ1-5,TRBV7-8,.,TGTGCCAGCAGCGTAAGGAGTCAGCCCCAGCATTTT,CASSVRSQPQHF
.,TRBJ2-5,TRBV5-1,many,TGCGCCAGCAGGGGAGAAGAGACCCAGTACTTC,CASRGEETQYF
.,TRBJ2-5,TRBV7-9,.,TGTGCCAGCAGCCTCAATACCATGGCAGAGACCCAGTACTTC,CASSLNTMAETQYF
.,TRBJ2-1,TRBV7-3,few,TGTGCCAGCAGCTTAACTGGTAGTTCGTCTCGCAATGAGCAGTTCTTC,CASSLTGSSSRNEQFF
.,TRBJ2-2,TRBV12-3/TRBV12-4,few,TGTGCCAGCAGTTCCGGACCCAGGGGAACCGGGGAGCTGTTTTTT,CASSSGPRGTGELFF
.,TRBJ1-4,TRBV12-3/TRBV12-4,.,TGTGCCAGCAGTTTCGTATTAGGTGAAAAACTGTTTTTT,CASSFVLGEKLFF
TRBD2,TRBJ2-2,TRBV6-5,few,TGTGCCAGCAGTTACGGACTAGGCAGCACCGGGGAGCTGTTTTTT,CASSYGLGSTGELFF
.,TRBJ2-5,TRBV4-3,few,TGCGCCAGCAGCCAAGGTTGGGGGACGGAGACCCAGTACTTC,CASSQGWGTETQYF
.,TRBJ2-5,TRBV11-2,.,TGTGCCAGCAGCTTAGGCGTCGAGGGGACCCAGTACTTC,CASSLGVEGTQYF
.,TRBJ1-3,TRBV4-2,few,TGTGCCAGCAGCCCCTTCAAAGGGGAGGGATACACCATATATTTT,CASSPFKGEGYTIYF
TRBD1,TRBJ2-1,TRBV18,.,TGTGCCAGCTCACGGATAGACAGGGGGCCGGGTAATGAGCAGTTCTTC,CASSRIDRGPGNEQFF
.,TRBJ1-2,TRBV5-5,.,TGTGCCAGCAGCTTGGACGTAAACAGGGATAGCTACACCTTC,CASSLDVNRDSYTF
.,TRBJ2-3,TRBV6-5,.,TGTGCCAGCAGTTACTCGAGACTAGTCACAGATACGCAGTATTTT,CASSYSRLVTDTQYF
.,TRBJ1-1,TRBV20-1,.,TGCAGTGCTCCATTCTTGAACACTGAAGCTTTCTTT,CSAPFLNTEAFF
TRBD1,TRBJ1-6,TRBV5-1,.,TGCGCCAGCAGCTTGGCCCGACAGGGCCAATCACCCCTCCACTTT,CASSLARQGQSPLHF
.,TRBJ2-7,TRBV2,.,TGTGCCAGCAGTGAAGAGCCTCCGGGACGGTCCTACGAGCAGTACTTC,CASSEEPPGRSYEQYF